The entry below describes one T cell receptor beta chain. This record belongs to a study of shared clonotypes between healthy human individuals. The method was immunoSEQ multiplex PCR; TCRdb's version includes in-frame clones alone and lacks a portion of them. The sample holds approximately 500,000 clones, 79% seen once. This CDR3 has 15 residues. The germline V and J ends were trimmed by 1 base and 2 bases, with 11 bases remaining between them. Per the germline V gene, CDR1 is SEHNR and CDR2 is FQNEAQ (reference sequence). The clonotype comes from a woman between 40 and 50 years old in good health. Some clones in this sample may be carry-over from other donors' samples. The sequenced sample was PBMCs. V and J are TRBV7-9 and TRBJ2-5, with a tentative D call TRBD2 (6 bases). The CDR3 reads CASSLDLGGQETQYF. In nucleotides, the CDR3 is TGTGCCAGCAGCTTAGATTTGGGGGGTCAAGAGACCCAGTACTTC.